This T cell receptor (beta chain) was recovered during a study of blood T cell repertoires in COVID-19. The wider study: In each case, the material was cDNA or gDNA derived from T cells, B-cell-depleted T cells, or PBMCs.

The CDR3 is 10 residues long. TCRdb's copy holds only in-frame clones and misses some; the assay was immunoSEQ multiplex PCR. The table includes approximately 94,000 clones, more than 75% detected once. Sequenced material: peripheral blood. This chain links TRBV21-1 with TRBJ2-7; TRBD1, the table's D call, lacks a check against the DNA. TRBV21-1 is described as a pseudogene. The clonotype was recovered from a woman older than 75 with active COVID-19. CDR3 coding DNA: TGTGCCAACACCGAATACGAGCAGTACTTC. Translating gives CANTEYEQYF.